The 27 T cell receptor beta chains in this list originate from one sample, sequenced in a study of control samples from healthy donors and cancer patients. Using immunoSEQ multiplex PCR, the repertoire was profiled, and TCRdb retains in-frame clones only, with some absent. The table records fewer than 95,000 clones, approximately 86% of them present only once. The sample consisted of blood. These receptors came from a man aged 25-45 years in good health.

The chain recombines TRBV6-1 with TRBJ1-1, with D unresolved. The CDR3 spans 14 residues. Trimming removed 0 bases at V and 4 bases at J, with 9 bases between. The germline V gene encodes CDR1 MNHNS and CDR2 SASEGT. The CDR3 region is CASSEAILTTEAFF. The CDR3 nucleotides are TGTGCCAGCAGTGAAGCGATCCTAACCACTGAAGCTTTCTTT.

The rearrangement links TRBV7-6 to TRBJ2-5; 13 nucleotides align to TRBD2. CDR1 is SGHVS and CDR2 is FNYEAQ in the germline V gene. This CDR3 is built from 15 residues. V lost 4 bases to trimming and J lost 9 bases; unmatched junction nucleotides: 8. CDR3 coding DNA: TGTGCCAGCAGCTCGACTAGCGGGGGGTCAACCTCCCAGTACTTC. It encodes CASSSTSGGSTSQYF.

The chain carries TRBV6-5 and TRBJ2-7; D is ambiguous. CDR3 length: 14 residues. CDR1 and CDR2 (germline): MNHEY, SVGAGI. Trimming cost V 2 bases and J 3 bases, with 11 bases left between them. Here the CDR3 DNA reads TGTGCCAGCAGTTACGCCCAACAGATCTACGAGCAGTACTTC. Translating it yields CASSYAQQIYEQYF.

This chain's CDR3 is CASSASGGTPGNTIYF. The CDR3 DNA reads as TGTGCCAGCAGCGCGTCAGGTGGGACACCCGGAAACACCATATATTTT. This chain joins TRBV9 and TRBJ1-3; D perhaps matches TRBD1 (6 bases). The germline V and J ends were trimmed by 3 bases and 4 bases, with 17 bases remaining between them. This CDR3 is built from 16 residues. Germline CDR1 SGDLS, CDR2 YYNGEE.

V and J are TRBV12-5 and TRBJ1-2; maybe TRBD1 (6 bases). This CDR3 region has 14 residues. Germline V CDR1 and CDR2: LGHNT, FRNRAP. The V gene lost 4 bases and the J gene lost 6 bases, with 15 bases spanning the gap. CDR3 amino acids: CASGSLGGGHGYTF. CDR3 in DNA: TGTGCTAGTGGTTCCCTCGGAGGGGGTCATGGCTACACCTTC.

The chain uses TRBV6-1 and TRBJ1-2; D remains unclear. CDR3 length: 15 residues. The V and J ends lost 2 bases and 1 base respectively, with 11 bases between them. Germline assignment: CDR1 MNHNS and CDR2 SASEGT. The CDR3 DNA sequence: TGTGCCAGCAGTGAATCAGGATGGTTTAACTATGGCTACACCTTC. Translating it yields CASSESGWFNYGYTF.

The rearrangement uses TRBV29-1 and TRBJ1-2; TRBD1 matches 10 bases. Germline V lookup: CDR1 SQVTM, CDR2 ANQGSEA. The CDR3 extends over 15 amino acids. V shed 4 bases, J shed 2 bases, and the junction held 7 bases outside the gene matches. This CDR3 is CSVAGQGNANYGYTF. CDR3 sequence (DNA): TGCAGCGTTGCGGGACAGGGGAATGCGAACTATGGCTACACCTTC.

The chain has TRBV3-1 (or the pseudogene TRBV3-2) and TRBJ2-5, with 7 bases matching TRBD2. V dropped 7 bases and J dropped 4; count of bases not matched to a gene: 9. The CDR3 runs to 14 residues. Germline CDR1 is LGHDT and CDR2 is YNNKEL (reference sequence). The CDR3 DNA reads TGTGCCAGCAACCGACGGGGGGACGGAGAGACCCAGTACTTC. This codes for CASNRRGDGETQYF.

This chain's CDR3 is CSARIDYGYTF. The CDR3 nucleotides are TGCAGTGCTAGGATAGACTATGGCTACACCTTC. The chain couples TRBV20-1 to TRBJ1-2; D ambiguous. The CDR3 has 11 amino acids. Trimming took off 3 bases at V and 3 bases at J, with 5 bases between the two ends. In germline, CDR1 is DFQATT, CDR2 SNEGSKA (reference sequence).

This clone was counted many times. V gene TRBV13 combines with J gene TRBJ1-2, with TRBD1 identical over 7 bases. The CDR3 covers 15 residues. Germline CDR1 is PRHDT and CDR2 is FYEKMQ (reference sequence). V shed 0 bases, J shed 4 bases, and the junction held 5 bases outside the gene matches. The chain's CDR3 is CASSLGTGTSYGYTF. As DNA, the CDR3 is TGTGCCAGCAGCTTAGGGACAGGGACATCCTATGGCTACACCTTC.

The chain combines TRBV9 with TRBJ2-3; TRBD2 is a possible D gene (6 bases). Trimming took off 0 bases at V and 1 base at J, with 6 bases between the two ends. The CDR3 has 14 residues. Germline CDR1 and CDR2: SGDLS and YYNGEE. The CDR3 sequence is CASSVASGTDTQYF. CDR3 coding DNA: TGTGCCAGCAGCGTAGCTAGCGGCACAGATACGCAGTATTTT.

The chain carries TRBV6-5 and TRBJ2-2; D possibly uses TRBD1 or TRBD2 (6 bases each). With 6 bases removed from V and 3 bases from J, the gap between germline ends came to 11 bases. Germline assignment: CDR1 MNHEY and CDR2 SVGAGI. The CDR3 covers 14 residues. The chain's CDR3 is CASRTGGHTGELFF. The CDR3 region has the DNA TGTGCCAGCAGAACCGGGGGCCACACCGGGGAGCTGTTTTTT.

This chain connects TRBV19 to TRBJ2-4, with TRBD2 as a possible D gene (5 bases). Germline V gene data show CDR1 as LNHDA and CDR2 as SQIVND (reference sequence). The V end was cut by 5 bases, the J end by 2 bases, with 13 bases between. The CDR3 has 15 residues. The CDR3 nucleotides read TGTGCCAGTAGTTTGGAGTTCGGGACCAAAAACATTCAGTACTTC. Residues: CASSLEFGTKNIQYF.

The V call is TRBV7-9, the J call TRBJ1-5; D remains ambiguous. This CDR3 has 14 amino acids. V was cut by 0 bases and J by 7 bases, with 10 bases left in between. Germline values: CDR1 SEHNR, CDR2 FQNEAQ (reference sequence). The CDR3 spells CASSLAPGGQPQHF. CDR3 nucleotide sequence: TGTGCCAGCAGCTTAGCTCCAGGAGGGCAGCCCCAGCATTTT.

As regards this clone: A read error may account for a junction end that differs from germline. The chain joins TRBV3-1 (or the pseudogene TRBV3-2) to TRBJ2-1, with a possible D match to TRBD2 (5 bases). Looked up from germline, CDR1 is LGHDT and CDR2 is YNNKEL (reference sequence). CDR3 length: 11 residues. Here the CDR3 reads CASSQSGMQLF. CDR3 coding DNA: TGTGCCAGCAGCCAATCCGGGATGCAGCTCTTC.

The V call is TRBV7-8, the J call TRBJ1-2, with a weak D call TRBD1 (6 bases). V lost 3 bases and J 5 bases, leaving 10 bases between the germline ends. The germline gives CDR1 SGHVS, CDR2 FQNEAQ. The length of the CDR3 is 13 residues. The CDR3 DNA follows: TGTGCCAGCAGCTTTAACAGGGAATATGGCTACACCTTC. Its translation is CASSFNREYGYTF.

J is TRBJ2-1 and V is TRBV11-2; TRBD1 aligns across 12 bases. After removal of 1 base from V and 7 bases from J, the junction contained 8 bases not matched to a gene. In germline, CDR1 is SGHAT, CDR2 FQNNGV. The CDR3 has 17 amino acids. CDR3: CASSLVGDRGRPNEQFF. The CDR3 nucleotides are TGTGCCAGCAGCTTAGTGGGGGACAGGGGGCGTCCAAATGAGCAGTTCTTC.

V usage is TRBV3-1 (or the pseudogene TRBV3-2) and J usage is TRBJ2-3; TRBD1 agrees at 10 bases. Germline V gives CDR1 LGHDT, CDR2 YNNKEL (reference sequence). V lost 3 bases, J lost 3 bases, and 6 bases stayed unmatched. The length of the CDR3 is 16 residues. The CDR3 sequence is CASSQPGQGITDTQYF. Written as DNA, the CDR3 is TGTGCCAGCAGCCAGCCGGGACAGGGGATTACAGATACGCAGTATTTT.

The chain carries TRBV28 and TRBJ1-5; D possibly corresponds to TRBD1 (6 bases). This CDR3 has 15 amino acids. V was shortened by 6 bases and J by 6 bases, with 18 bases between the two germline ends. Germline lookup yields CDR1 MDHEN and CDR2 SYDVKM. The CDR3 nucleotides read TGTGCCAGCAGATCAGGTTACGTGACAGGTCAGCCCCAGCATTTT. Residues: CASRSGYVTGQPQHF.

The chain carries TRBV19 and TRBJ1-4; D not certain. The CDR3 is 14 residues long. The V end was cut by 3 bases, the J end by 4 bases, with 9 bases between. CDR1 and CDR2 from the germline V gene are LNHDA and SQIVND (reference sequence). Written as DNA, the CDR3 is TGTGCCAGTAGTATTATGACTGATAATGAAAAACTGTTTTTT. It specifies CASSIMTDNEKLFF. The variable domain in full, completed from reference TRBV19 and TRBJ1-4, reads DGGITQSPKYLFRKEGQNVTLSCEQNLNHDAMYWYRQDPGQGLRLIYYSQIVNDFQKGDIAEGYSVSREKKESFPLTVTSAQKNPTAFYLCASSIMTDNEKLFFGSGTQLSVL.

The V gene is TRBV15, the J gene TRBJ2-1, with D possibly being TRBD2 (7 bases). With 0 bases removed from V and 8 bases from J, the gap between germline ends came to 17 bases. The CDR3 totals 16 residues. Germline V gene sequence: CDR1 LNHNV, CDR2 YYDKDF (reference sequence). CDR3 DNA: TGTGCCACCAGCAGAGATACCCTTTGGGAGGGGGATGAGCAGTTCTTC. It yields the protein CATSRDTLWEGDEQFF.

V gene TRBV9 combines with J gene TRBJ2-1; 7 bases map to TRBD2. Trimming took 2 bases from V and 5 from J; bases not matched to a gene: 4. This CDR3 has 14 residues. Germline V CDR1 and CDR2: SGDLS, YYNGEE. The CDR3 sequence: CASSVGGIHNEQFF. The CDR3 DNA reads TGTGCCAGCAGCGTGGGGGGGATCCACAATGAGCAGTTCTTC.

The V call is TRBV9, the J call TRBJ1-2; possible D gene TRBD1, 5 bases. The CDR3 totals 14 residues. V lost 0 bases and J lost 4, with 10 bases in between. CDR1 SGDLS and CDR2 YYNGEE come from the germline V gene. In DNA form, the CDR3 reads TGTGCCAGCAGCGTAGCTGGGGGTTCCTATGGCTACACCTTC. Protein: CASSVAGGSYGYTF.

This sequence joins TRBV30 and TRBJ2-7; 7 nucleotides align to TRBD2. The germline V gene encodes CDR1 GTSNPN and CDR2 SVGIG (reference sequence). V lost 5 bases and J lost 0; bases outside the gene matches: 4. The CDR3 totals 13 residues. The CDR3 protein is CAWESGGSYEQYF. DNA of the CDR3: TGTGCCTGGGAGTCGGGGGGCTCCTACGAGCAGTACTTC.

The V call is TRBV5-5, the J call TRBJ1-1; no definite D call. The length of the CDR3 is 13 residues. V gave up 4 bases and J gave up 1 base, with 8 bases separating them. Germline-derived CDR1 and CDR2 are SGHKS and YYEKEE (reference sequence). CDR3 in amino acids: CASSKGQNTEAFF. DNA for the CDR3: TGTGCCAGCAGCAAGGGCCAGAACACTGAAGCTTTCTTT.

In regard to this clone: Within the sample, other DNA sequences also encode this same CDR3. V gene TRBV12-3 or TRBV12-4 combines with J gene TRBJ1-1; D is possibly TRBD1 (5 bases). This CDR3 spans 13 amino acids. V lost 3 bases, J lost 1 base, and 6 bases lay in between. The DNA of the CDR3 is TGTGCCAGCAGTTTGGGACCGAACACTGAAGCTTTCTTT. Translating gives CASSLGPNTEAFF.

The genes are TRBV11-2 and TRBJ2-2; a possible D gene is TRBD1 (7 bases). V was pared by 4 bases and J by 6 bases, with 15 bases between. The CDR3 contains 15 residues. The germline CDR1 and CDR2 sequences are SGHAT and FQNNGV. CDR3 sequence reads: CASSWRGQTSGELFF. The CDR3 DNA sequence: TGTGCCAGCAGCTGGAGGGGGCAGACCTCCGGGGAGCTGTTTTTT.